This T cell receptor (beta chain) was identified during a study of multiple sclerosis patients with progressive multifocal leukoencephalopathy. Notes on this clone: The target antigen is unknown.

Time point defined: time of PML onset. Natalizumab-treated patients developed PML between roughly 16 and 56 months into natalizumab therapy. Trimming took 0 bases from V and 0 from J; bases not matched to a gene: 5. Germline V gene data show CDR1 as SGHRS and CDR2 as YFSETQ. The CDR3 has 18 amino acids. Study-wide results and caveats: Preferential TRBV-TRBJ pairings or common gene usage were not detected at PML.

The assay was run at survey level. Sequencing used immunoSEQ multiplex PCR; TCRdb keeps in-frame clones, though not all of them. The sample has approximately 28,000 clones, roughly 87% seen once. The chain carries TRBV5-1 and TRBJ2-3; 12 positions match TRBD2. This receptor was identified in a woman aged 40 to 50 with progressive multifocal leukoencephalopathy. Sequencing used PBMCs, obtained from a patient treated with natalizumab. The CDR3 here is CASSLALAGGPSTDTQYF. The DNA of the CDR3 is TGCGCCAGCAGCTTGGCACTAGCGGGGGGTCCTAGCACAGATACGCAGTATTTT.